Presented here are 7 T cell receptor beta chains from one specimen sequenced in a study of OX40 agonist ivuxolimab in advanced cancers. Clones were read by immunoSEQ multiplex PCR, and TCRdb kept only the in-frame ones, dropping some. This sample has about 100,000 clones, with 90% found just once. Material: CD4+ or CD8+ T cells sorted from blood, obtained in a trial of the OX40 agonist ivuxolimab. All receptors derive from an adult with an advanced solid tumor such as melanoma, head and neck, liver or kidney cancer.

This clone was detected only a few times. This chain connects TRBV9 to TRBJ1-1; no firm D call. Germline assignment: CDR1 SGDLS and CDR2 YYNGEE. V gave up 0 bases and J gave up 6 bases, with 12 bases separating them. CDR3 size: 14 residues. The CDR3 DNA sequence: TGTGCCAGCAGCGTAGGTATAGGGATCGCTGAAGCTTTCTTT. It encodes CASSVGIGIAEAFF. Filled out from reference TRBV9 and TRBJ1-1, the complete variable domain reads DSGVTQTPKHLITATGQRVTLRCSPRSGDLSVYWYQQSLDQGLQFLIQYYNGEERAKGNILERFSAQQFPDLHSELNLSSLELGDSALYFCASSVGIGIAEAFFGQGTRLTVV.

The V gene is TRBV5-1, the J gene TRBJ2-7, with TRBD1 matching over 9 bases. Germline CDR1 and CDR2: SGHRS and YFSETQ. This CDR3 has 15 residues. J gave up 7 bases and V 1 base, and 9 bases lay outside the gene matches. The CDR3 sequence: CASSLSGQGSGEQYF. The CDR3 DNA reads TGCGCCAGCAGCTTGTCGGGACAGGGCTCTGGAGAGCAGTACTTC.

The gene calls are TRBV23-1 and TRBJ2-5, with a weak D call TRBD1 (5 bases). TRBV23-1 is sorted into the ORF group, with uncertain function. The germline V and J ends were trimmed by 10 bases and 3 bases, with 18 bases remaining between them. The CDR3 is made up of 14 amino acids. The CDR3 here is CANRERGTKETQYF. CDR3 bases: TGCGCCAACCGAGAAAGGGGAACTAAAGAGACCCAGTACTTC.

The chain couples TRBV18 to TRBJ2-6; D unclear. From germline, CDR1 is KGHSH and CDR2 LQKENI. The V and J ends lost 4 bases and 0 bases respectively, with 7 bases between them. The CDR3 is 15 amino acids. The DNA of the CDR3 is TGTGCCAGCTCACAGGGTACCTCTGGGGCCAACGTCCTGACTTTC. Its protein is CASSQGTSGANVLTF.

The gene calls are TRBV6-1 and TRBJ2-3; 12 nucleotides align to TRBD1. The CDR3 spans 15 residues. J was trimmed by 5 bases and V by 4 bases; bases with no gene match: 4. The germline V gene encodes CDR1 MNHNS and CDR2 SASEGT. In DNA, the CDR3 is TGTGCCAGCAGTGCGGGACAGGGGGCGAGAGATACGCAGTATTTT. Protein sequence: CASSAGQGARDTQYF.

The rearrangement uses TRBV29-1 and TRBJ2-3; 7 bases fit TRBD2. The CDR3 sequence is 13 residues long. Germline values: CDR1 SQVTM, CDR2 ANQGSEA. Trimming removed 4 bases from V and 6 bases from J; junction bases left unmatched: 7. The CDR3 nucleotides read TGCAGCGTTGTCAGCGGGATTCAGGATACGCAGTATTTT. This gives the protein CSVVSGIQDTQYF.

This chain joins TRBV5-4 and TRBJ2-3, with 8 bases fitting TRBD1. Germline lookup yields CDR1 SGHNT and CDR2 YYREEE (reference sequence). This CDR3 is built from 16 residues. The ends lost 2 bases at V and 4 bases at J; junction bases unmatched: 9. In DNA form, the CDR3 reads TGTGCCAGCAGCTTCCGGACAGGGTCGATACCAGATACGCAGTATTTT. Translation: CASSFRTGSIPDTQYF.